Shown below are 29 T cell receptor beta chains from a single sample sequenced in a study of radiotherapy plus CTLA-4 blockade in lung cancer. TCRdb's copy holds only in-frame clones and misses some; the assay was immunoSEQ multiplex PCR. The sample gives 90,000 to 95,000 clones, 83% of which show up once; around 0.8% is in the top ten. The sequencing used peripheral blood, collected from a patient treated with radiotherapy plus ipilimumab. These receptors all stem from a human donor with non-small cell lung cancer who had stable disease on radiotherapy plus ipilimumab.

V is TRBV28 and J is TRBJ2-5, with D uncertain. This CDR3 region has 12 residues. Germline assignment: CDR1 MDHEN and CDR2 SYDVKM. The V end lost 4 bases, the J end lost 4 bases, and 7 bases lay between the germline ends. The CDR3 loop reads CASSSTRETQYF. As DNA, the CDR3 is TGTGCCAGCAGTTCGACGAGAGAGACCCAGTACTTC.

The chain employs TRBV5-5 and TRBJ2-7; 7 nucleotides line up with TRBD1. V gave up 6 bases and J gave up 3 bases; unmatched junction bases: 6. The CDR3 has 13 amino acids. Germline lookup yields CDR1 SGHKS and CDR2 YYEKEE (reference sequence). CDR3 amino acids: CASNSGTDYEQYF. DNA for the CDR3: TGTGCCAGCAACTCCGGGACAGACTACGAGCAGTACTTC. The entire variable domain, with the rest obtained from reference TRBV5-5 and TRBJ2-7, is as follows: DAGVTQSPTHLIKTRGQQVTLRCSPISGHKSVSWYQQVLGQGPQFIFQYYEKEERGRGNFPDRFSARQFPNYSSELNVNALLLGDSALYLCASNSGTDYEQYFGPGTRLTVT.

The chain uses TRBV27 and TRBJ1-3; 12 nucleotides agree with TRBD1. Germline V gene data show CDR1 as MNHEY and CDR2 as SMNVEV (reference sequence). V was pared by 3 bases and J by 4 bases, with 7 bases of the junction left unmatched. The CDR3 is 17 amino acids. As DNA, the CDR3 is TGTGCCAGCAGTTTTGCGGGACAGGGGGCGCCCGGAAACACCATATATTTT. It codes for CASSFAGQGAPGNTIYF.

V usage is TRBV27 and J usage is TRBJ2-5; 10 nucleotides align to TRBD2. Trimming removed 5 bases from V and 4 bases from J; junction bases left unmatched: 7. Germline CDR1 reads MNHEY; CDR2 reads SMNVEV (reference sequence). The CDR3 length is 15 residues. This CDR3 is CASSSERGGRETQYF. The CDR3 nucleotides are TGTGCCAGCAGTAGCGAGCGGGGGGGCCGAGAGACCCAGTACTTC.

This rearrangement joins TRBV28 to TRBJ1-2, with D uncertain. CDR1 and CDR2 from the germline V gene are MDHEN and SYDVKM. The CDR3 runs 12 residues. Between the trimmed V and J ends, which lost 4 bases and 5 bases, there was a span of 8 bases. CDR3 amino acids: CASSSDIYGYTF. CDR3 nucleotide sequence: TGTGCCAGCAGTTCAGACATATATGGCTACACCTTC.

The chain is built from TRBV29-1 and TRBJ1-1; D is possibly TRBD1 (5 bases). Germline CDR1 and CDR2: SQVTM and ANQGSEA. The CDR3 covers 13 residues. V lost 4 bases, J lost 1 base, and 10 bases lay in between. The DNA of the CDR3 is TGCAGCGTTGTACGTAGGGGGAACACTGAAGCTTTCTTT. Its protein is CSVVRRGNTEAFF.

The chain has TRBV27 and TRBJ2-5, with 9 bases lining up with TRBD2. Germline V gene data show CDR1 as MNHEY and CDR2 as SMNVEV (reference sequence). This CDR3 has 15 residues. Losses at the gene ends were 8 bases for V and 0 bases for J; bases not matched to a gene: 7. The DNA for the CDR3 is TGTGCCAGCGGGCCTAGCGGGATCCACCAAGAGACCCAGTACTTC. Translated: CASGPSGIHQETQYF.

This clone has a single count. J is TRBJ2-7 and V is TRBV9; 10 bases are a match to TRBD1. The CDR3 consists of 15 residues. V trimming: 0 bases; J trimming: 3 bases; junction bases outside the gene matches: 3. Germline CDR1 is SGDLS and CDR2 is YYNGEE. This CDR3 is CASSVAGTGDYEQYF. The CDR3 region has the DNA TGTGCCAGCAGCGTAGCGGGGACAGGGGACTACGAGCAGTACTTC.

The chain combines TRBV11-2 with TRBJ2-7, with 10 bases that match TRBD1. This CDR3 is 16 amino acids long. The junction had 12 bases not matched to a gene; V was cut back by 5 bases and J by 5 bases. Germline CDR1 is SGHAT and CDR2 is FQNNGV. The CDR3: CASSPYLRDRGHEQYF. Here the CDR3 DNA reads TGTGCCAGCAGCCCCTACCTCCGGGACAGGGGTCACGAGCAGTACTTC.

This clone was detected a few times. V gene TRBV28 combines with J gene TRBJ2-7; D tentatively fits TRBD1 or TRBD2 (5 bases each). Germline lookup yields CDR1 MDHEN and CDR2 SYDVKM. This CDR3 has 15 amino acids. V lost 3 bases and J 0 bases, leaving 12 bases between the germline ends. CDR3 coding DNA: TGTGCCAGCAGTTTTTGGGGGAGTAGCTCCTACGAGCAGTACTTC. Amino acid sequence: CASSFWGSSSYEQYF.

The DNA of the CDR3 is TGTGCCAGCAGTGGCGGGGGATGGACTGAAGCTTTCTTT. It specifies CASSGGGWTEAFF. The chain carries TRBV6-1 and TRBJ1-1; perhaps TRBD1 as D (5 bases). From germline, CDR1 is MNHNS and CDR2 SASEGT. This CDR3 contains 13 residues. Trimming pared 4 bases from V and 5 bases from J, leaving 11 bases between.

This clone was seen a single time. This CDR3 is CASSPLAGGGEQYF. CDR3 DNA sequence: TGTGCCAGCAGTCCACTAGCGGGAGGAGGCGAGCAGTACTTC. The genes are TRBV27 and TRBJ2-7, with 12 bases that match TRBD2. Trimming took 5 bases from V and 6 from J; bases not matched to a gene: 5. The germline gives CDR1 MNHEY, CDR2 SMNVEV (reference sequence). The CDR3 is 14 residues long.

The J gene is TRBJ1-3, the V gene TRBV9; TRBD1 agrees at 8 bases. The J segment lost 10 bases and the V segment lost 4 bases, leaving 10 bases of the junction unmatched. Germline CDR1 SGDLS, CDR2 YYNGEE. CDR3 length equals 14 residues. The CDR3 is CASSPIQGAPTIYF. In nucleotides, the CDR3 is TGTGCCAGCAGCCCGATTCAGGGGGCCCCGACCATATATTTT.

Turning to this clone: At the DNA level, this CDR3 is encoded by other sequences in the same sample as well. This chain links TRBV19 with TRBJ2-5; D gene ambiguous. This CDR3 spans 12 amino acids. CDR1 and CDR2 from the germline V gene are LNHDA and SQIVND (reference sequence). With 9 bases removed from V and 5 bases from J, the gap between germline ends came to 13 bases. The CDR3 is CASSSGLETQYF. The CDR3 DNA reads TGTGCCAGCTCCAGTGGGCTTGAGACCCAGTACTTC.

This clone was found once. The rearrangement links TRBV30 to TRBJ2-5; either TRBD1 or TRBD2 may fit D (6 bases each). The CDR3 has 14 amino acids. Germline CDR1 and CDR2: GTSNPN and SVGIG (reference sequence). Trimming removed 1 base from V and 7 bases from J, with 16 bases in between. This CDR3 reads CAWSASGVGGTQYF. CDR3 in DNA: TGTGCCTGGAGTGCGTCAGGGGTGGGGGGGACCCAGTACTTC. The full variable domain, rest sourced from reference TRBV30 and TRBJ2-5, is SQTIHQWPATLVQPVGSPLSLECTVEGTSNPNLYWYRQAAGRGLQLLFYSVGIGQISSEVPQNLSASRPQDRQFILSSKKLLLSDSGFYLCAWSASGVGGTQYFGPGTRLLVL.

The chain couples TRBV27 to TRBJ1-1; TRBD1 aligns across 8 bases. The CDR3 has 14 amino acids. CDR1 and CDR2 (germline): MNHEY, SMNVEV (reference sequence). The V segment lost 8 bases and the J segment 3 bases; nucleotides outside the gene matches: 8. For the CDR3, the DNA is TGTGCCAGCGTTATGACAGGGGCCTACACTGAAGCTTTCTTT. Amino acids: CASVMTGAYTEAFF.

This chain uses TRBV19 with TRBJ1-2; D may be TRBD1 (6 bases). Trimming removed 5 bases from V and 2 bases from J, with 9 bases in between. This CDR3 comprises 13 residues. Germline CDR1 LNHDA, CDR2 SQIVND (reference sequence). The DNA of the CDR3 is TGTGCCAGTAGTCAACAGGGCAACTATGGCTACACCTTC. Amino acids: CASSQQGNYGYTF.

This chain connects TRBV4-1 to TRBJ2-1; TRBD2 matches 12 bases. The length of the CDR3 is 16 residues. V lost 2 bases, J lost 4 bases, and 3 bases stayed unmatched. Germline V gene sequence: CDR1 MGHRA, CDR2 YSYEKL. CDR3 in amino acids: CASSQPGLAGYNEQFF. The CDR3 bases are TGCGCCAGCAGCCAACCCGGACTAGCGGGGTACAATGAGCAGTTCTTC.

The gene calls are TRBV28 and TRBJ1-2, with D maybe TRBD1 (6 bases). The ends were cut back, 2 bases at V and 2 bases at J, with 9 bases in the middle. Germline CDR1 reads MDHEN; CDR2 reads SYDVKM. There are 14 residues in the CDR3. CDR3 in amino acids: CASSLTGTNYGYTF. CDR3 bases: TGTGCCAGCAGTTTAACAGGGACCAACTATGGCTACACCTTC.

Points on this clone: Other nucleotide sequences from this sample produce the same CDR3. The chain links TRBV18 to TRBJ1-1; D is unresolved. V was clipped by 7 bases and J by 6 bases, with 15 bases between them. This CDR3 has 13 amino acids. Germline CDR1 is KGHSH and CDR2 is LQKENI. The CDR3 region is CASLGRRGSEAFF. The CDR3 region has the DNA TGTGCCAGCTTAGGGAGACGAGGGTCTGAAGCTTTCTTT.

V gene TRBV7-2 combines with J gene TRBJ2-7; perhaps TRBD2 as D (6 bases). The CDR3 extends over 13 amino acids. Deletions cut 3 bases from V and 1 base from J, with 7 bases between. CDR1 and CDR2 (germline): SGHTA, FQGNSA. The CDR3 region is CASSFGGSYEQYF. DNA for the CDR3: TGTGCCAGCAGCTTTGGGGGGTCCTACGAGCAGTACTTC.

The chain has TRBV19 and TRBJ1-3; 8 bases are shared with TRBD1. Per the germline V gene, CDR1 is LNHDA and CDR2 is SQIVND (reference sequence). This CDR3 has 14 residues. V shed 7 bases and J 5 bases; nucleotides not matched to a gene: 7. The CDR3 loop is CASTEGQARNTIYF. The CDR3 DNA is TGTGCCAGTACGGAGGGACAGGCAAGAAACACCATATATTTT. The full variable domain, in which reference TRBV19 and TRBJ1-3 provide the parts outside the CDR3, is DGGITQSPKYLFRKEGQNVTLSCEQNLNHDAMYWYRQDPGQGLRLIYYSQIVNDFQKGDIAEGYSVSREKKESFPLTVTSAQKNPTAFYLCASTEGQARNTIYFGEGSWLTVV.

The chain uses TRBV5-5 and TRBJ2-2; 8 bases align to TRBD2. The CDR3 extends over 15 amino acids. V lost 4 bases to trimming and J lost 1 base; unmatched junction nucleotides: 3. Germline loops: CDR1 SGHKS, CDR2 YYEKEE (reference sequence). CDR3 in amino acids: CASSERGLNTGELFF. In DNA form, the CDR3 reads TGTGCCAGCAGCGAGCGGGGGCTGAACACCGGGGAGCTGTTTTTT.

The chain has TRBV6-4 and TRBJ1-5; D is ambiguous. Germline CDR1 MRHNA, CDR2 SNTAGT. V lost 6 bases to trimming and J lost 0 bases, with 9 bases between them. The CDR3 runs 14 residues. The CDR3 DNA sequence: TGTGCCAGCAGAGGACGGTATAGCAATCAGCCCCAGCATTTT. It translates to CASRGRYSNQPQHF.

V and J are TRBV5-7 and TRBJ2-1; 8 bases map to TRBD2. Being an ORF, TRBV5-7 has a function that is uncertain. The CDR3 is made up of 17 amino acids. V trimming: 0 bases; J trimming: 4 bases; junction bases outside the gene matches: 9. The CDR3 here is CASSLAWGGGPYNEQFF. The DNA for the CDR3 is TGTGCCAGCAGCTTGGCCTGGGGCGGGGGGCCTTACAATGAGCAGTTCTTC.

Comment on this clone: The germline gene is not matched at one end of the junction; a read error may be the cause. The gene calls are TRBV7-7 and TRBJ2-2; D ambiguous. Germline values: CDR1 SSHAT, CDR2 FNYEAQ (reference sequence). This CDR3 has 14 residues. DNA for the CDR3: TGTGCTAGCAGCCCGTTAGTTAACACCGGGGAGCTGTTTTTT. Translating it yields CASSPLVNTGELFF.

The rearrangement links TRBV9 to TRBJ2-3; TRBD1 matches 10 bases. CDR3 length equals 15 residues. Germline V lookup: CDR1 SGDLS, CDR2 YYNGEE. With V trimmed by 1 base and J by 3 bases, 2 bases remained unmatched. CDR3 nucleotide sequence: TGTGCCAGCAGCGTAAGACAGGGGGCTACAGATACGCAGTATTTT. This encodes CASSVRQGATDTQYF.

This clone was seen only once. This chain joins TRBV29-1 and TRBJ2-7, with D possibly called TRBD1 or TRBD2 (7 bases each). The CDR3 loop spans 13 amino acids. Germline-derived CDR1 and CDR2 are SQVTM and ANQGSEA. Trimming left V 1 base short and J 5 bases short, with 12 bases between. CDR3 nucleotide sequence: TGCAGCGTTGAAGGGCGGGGGACAGACGAGCAGTACTTC. As protein: CSVEGRGTDEQYF.

The chain employs TRBV18 and TRBJ2-5; 8 nucleotides line up with TRBD1. The CDR3 has 13 amino acids. Germline V CDR1 and CDR2: KGHSH, LQKENI. After removal of 4 bases from V and 5 bases from J, the junction contained 3 bases not matched to a gene. CDR3 sequence reads: CASSLGQGETQYF. CDR3 nucleotide sequence: TGTGCCAGCTCACTTGGACAGGGCGAGACCCAGTACTTC.